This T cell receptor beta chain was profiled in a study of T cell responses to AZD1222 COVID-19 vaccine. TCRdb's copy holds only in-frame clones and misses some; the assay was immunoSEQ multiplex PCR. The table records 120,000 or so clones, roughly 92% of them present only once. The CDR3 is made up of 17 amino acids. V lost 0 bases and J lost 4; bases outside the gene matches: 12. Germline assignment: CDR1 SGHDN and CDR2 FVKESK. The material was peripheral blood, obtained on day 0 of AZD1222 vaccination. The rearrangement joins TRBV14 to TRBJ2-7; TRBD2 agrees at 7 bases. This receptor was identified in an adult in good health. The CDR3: CASSQEFAGEDEYEQYF. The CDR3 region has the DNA TGTGCCAGCAGCCAAGAGTTCGCGGGGGAGGATGAATACGAGCAGTACTTC. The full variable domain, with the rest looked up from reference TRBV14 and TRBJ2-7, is EAGVTQFPSHSVIEKGQTVTLRCDPISGHDNLYWYRRVMGKEIKFLLHFVKESKQDESGMPNNRFLAERTGGTYSTLKVQPAELEDSGVYFCASSQEFAGEDEYEQYFGPGTRLTVT.